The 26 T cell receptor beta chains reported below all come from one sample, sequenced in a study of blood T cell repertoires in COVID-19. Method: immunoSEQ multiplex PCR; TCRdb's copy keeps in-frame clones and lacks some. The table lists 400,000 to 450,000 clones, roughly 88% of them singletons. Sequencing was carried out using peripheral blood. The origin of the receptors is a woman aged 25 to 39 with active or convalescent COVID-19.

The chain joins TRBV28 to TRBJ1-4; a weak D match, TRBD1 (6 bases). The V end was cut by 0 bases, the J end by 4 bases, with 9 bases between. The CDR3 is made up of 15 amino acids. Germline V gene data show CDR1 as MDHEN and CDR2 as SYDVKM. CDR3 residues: CASSLWDRINEKLFF. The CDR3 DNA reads TGTGCCAGCAGTTTATGGGACAGAATTAATGAAAAACTGTTTTTT.

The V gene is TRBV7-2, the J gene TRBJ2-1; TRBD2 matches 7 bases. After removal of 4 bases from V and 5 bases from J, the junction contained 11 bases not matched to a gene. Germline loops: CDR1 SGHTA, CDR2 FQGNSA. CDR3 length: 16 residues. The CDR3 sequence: CASSSGAGAGHNEQFF. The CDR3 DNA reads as TGTGCCAGCAGCTCCGGGGCAGGAGCGGGACACAATGAGCAGTTCTTC.

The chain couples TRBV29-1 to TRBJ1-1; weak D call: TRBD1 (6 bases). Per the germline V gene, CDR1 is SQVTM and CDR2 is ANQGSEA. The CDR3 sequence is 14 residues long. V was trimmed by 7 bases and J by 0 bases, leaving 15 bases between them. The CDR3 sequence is CSGAWSGVNTEAFF. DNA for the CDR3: TGCAGCGGTGCGTGGTCAGGGGTGAACACTGAAGCTTTCTTT.

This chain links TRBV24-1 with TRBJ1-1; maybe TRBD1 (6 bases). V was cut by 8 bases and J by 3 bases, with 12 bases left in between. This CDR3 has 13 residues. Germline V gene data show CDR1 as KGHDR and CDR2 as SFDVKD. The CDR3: CATITQGHTEAFF. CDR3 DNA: TGTGCCACCATAACACAGGGCCACACTGAAGCTTTCTTT.

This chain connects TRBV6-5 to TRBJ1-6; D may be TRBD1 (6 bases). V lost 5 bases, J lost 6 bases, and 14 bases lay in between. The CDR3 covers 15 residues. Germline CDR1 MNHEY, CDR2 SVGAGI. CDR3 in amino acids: CASSPGQTTNSPLHF. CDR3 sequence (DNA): TGTGCCAGCAGTCCCGGACAGACAACTAATTCACCCCTCCACTTT.

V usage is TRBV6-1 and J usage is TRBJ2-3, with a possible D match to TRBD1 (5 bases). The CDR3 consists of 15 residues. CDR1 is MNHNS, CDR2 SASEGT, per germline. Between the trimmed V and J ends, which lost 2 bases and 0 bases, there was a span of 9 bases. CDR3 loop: CASSESRGSTDTQYF. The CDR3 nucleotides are TGTGCCAGCAGTGAATCTAGGGGTAGCACAGATACGCAGTATTTT.

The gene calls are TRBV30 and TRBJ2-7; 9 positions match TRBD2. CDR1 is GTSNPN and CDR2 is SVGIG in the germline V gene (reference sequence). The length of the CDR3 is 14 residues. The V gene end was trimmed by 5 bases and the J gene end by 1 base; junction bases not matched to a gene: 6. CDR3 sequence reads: CAWGGTSQSYEQYF. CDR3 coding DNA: TGTGCCTGGGGCGGGACTAGCCAATCCTACGAGCAGTACTTC. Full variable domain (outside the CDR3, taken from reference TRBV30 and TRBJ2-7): SQTIHQWPATLVQPVGSPLSLECTVEGTSNPNLYWYRQAAGRGLQLLFYSVGIGQISSEVPQNLSASRPQDRQFILSSKKLLLSDSGFYLCAWGGTSQSYEQYFGPGTRLTVT.

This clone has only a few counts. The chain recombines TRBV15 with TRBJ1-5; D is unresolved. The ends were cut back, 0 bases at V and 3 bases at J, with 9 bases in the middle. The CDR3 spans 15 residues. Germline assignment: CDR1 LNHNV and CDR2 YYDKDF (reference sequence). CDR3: CATSRDLSLNQPQHF. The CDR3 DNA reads TGTGCCACCAGCAGAGATCTTAGCCTCAATCAGCCCCAGCATTTT. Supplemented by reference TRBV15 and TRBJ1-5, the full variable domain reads DAMVIQNPRYQVTQFGKPVTLSCSQTLNHNVMYWYQQKSSQAPKLLFHYYDKDFNNEADTPDNFQSRRPNTSFCFLDIRSPGLGDTAMYLCATSRDLSLNQPQHFGDGTRLSIL.

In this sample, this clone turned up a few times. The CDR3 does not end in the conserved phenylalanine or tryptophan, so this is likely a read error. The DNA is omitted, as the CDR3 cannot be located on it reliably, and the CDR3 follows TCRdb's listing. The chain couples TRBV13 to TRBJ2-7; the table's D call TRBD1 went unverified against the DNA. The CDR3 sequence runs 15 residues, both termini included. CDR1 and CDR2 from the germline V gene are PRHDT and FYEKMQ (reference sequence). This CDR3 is CASSLGTGAAGEQWI.

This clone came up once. CDR3 nucleotides: TGTGCCAGCAGCCCGGGACGGGGGGCCTACGAGCAGTACTTC. Its protein is CASSPGRGAYEQYF. This rearrangement joins TRBV7-9 to TRBJ2-7; TRBD2 matches 7 bases. Germline V gene data show CDR1 as SEHNR and CDR2 as FQNEAQ (reference sequence). This CDR3 region has 14 residues. V shed 5 bases, J shed 2 bases, and the junction held 6 bases outside the gene matches.

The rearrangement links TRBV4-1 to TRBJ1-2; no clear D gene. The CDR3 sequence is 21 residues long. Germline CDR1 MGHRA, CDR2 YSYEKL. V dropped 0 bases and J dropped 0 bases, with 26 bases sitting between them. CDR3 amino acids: CASSQDEGGRLGAATNYGYTF. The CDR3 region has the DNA TGCGCCAGCAGCCAAGACGAGGGCGGTAGATTGGGCGCAGCTACTAACTATGGCTACACCTTC.

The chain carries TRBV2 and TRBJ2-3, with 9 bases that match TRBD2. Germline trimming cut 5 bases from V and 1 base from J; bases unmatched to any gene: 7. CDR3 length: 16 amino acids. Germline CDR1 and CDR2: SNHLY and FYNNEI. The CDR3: CASSPVAGGGTDTQYF. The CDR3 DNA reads TGTGCCAGCAGTCCAGTTGCGGGGGGGGGCACAGATACGCAGTATTTT.

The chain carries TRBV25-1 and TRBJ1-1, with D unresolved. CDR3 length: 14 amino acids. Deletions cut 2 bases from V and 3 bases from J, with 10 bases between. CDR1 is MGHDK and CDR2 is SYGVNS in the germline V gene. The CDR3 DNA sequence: TGTGCCAGCAGTGAAATATCGGTTGACACTGAAGCTTTCTTT. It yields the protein CASSEISVDTEAFF.

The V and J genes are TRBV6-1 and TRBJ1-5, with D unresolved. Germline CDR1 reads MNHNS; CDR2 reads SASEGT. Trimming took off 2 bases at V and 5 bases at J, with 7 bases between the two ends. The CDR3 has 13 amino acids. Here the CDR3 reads CASSESSDQPQHF. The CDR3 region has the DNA TGTGCCAGCAGTGAAAGCAGCGATCAGCCCCAGCATTTT.

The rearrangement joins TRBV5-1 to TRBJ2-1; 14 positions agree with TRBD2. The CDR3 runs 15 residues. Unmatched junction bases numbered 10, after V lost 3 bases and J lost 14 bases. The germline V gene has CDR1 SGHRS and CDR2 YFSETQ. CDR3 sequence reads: CASSSGLAGGNPEFF. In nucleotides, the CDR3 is TGCGCCAGCAGCTCCGGACTAGCGGGAGGCAATCCGGAGTTCTTC.

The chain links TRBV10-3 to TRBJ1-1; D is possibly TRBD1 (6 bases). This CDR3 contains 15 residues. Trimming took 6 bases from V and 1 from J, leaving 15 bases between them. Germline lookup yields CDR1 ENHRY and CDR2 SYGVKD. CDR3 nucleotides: TGTGCCATCAGCGGGACACATCCCCCGAACACTGAAGCTTTCTTT. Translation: CAISGTHPPNTEAFF.

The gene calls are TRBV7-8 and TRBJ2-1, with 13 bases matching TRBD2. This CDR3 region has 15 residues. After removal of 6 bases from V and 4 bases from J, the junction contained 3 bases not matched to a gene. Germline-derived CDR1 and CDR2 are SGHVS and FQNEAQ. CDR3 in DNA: TGTGCCAGCAGACTGGGACTAGCGGGGTACAATGAGCAGTTCTTC. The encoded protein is CASRLGLAGYNEQFF.

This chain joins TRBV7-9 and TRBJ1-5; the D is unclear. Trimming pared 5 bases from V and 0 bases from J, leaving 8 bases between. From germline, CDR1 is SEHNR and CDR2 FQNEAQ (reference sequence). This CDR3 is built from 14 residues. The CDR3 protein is CASSQEDSNQPQHF. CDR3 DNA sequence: TGTGCCAGCAGCCAGGAGGATAGCAATCAGCCCCAGCATTTT.

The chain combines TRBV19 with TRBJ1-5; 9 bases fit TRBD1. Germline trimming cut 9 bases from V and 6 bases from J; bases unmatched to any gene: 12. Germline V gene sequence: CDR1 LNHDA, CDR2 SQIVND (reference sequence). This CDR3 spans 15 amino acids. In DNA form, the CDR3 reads TGTGCCAGCCAGGCCGGGGACAGGGCGGGTCAGCCCCAGCATTTT. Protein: CASQAGDRAGQPQHF.

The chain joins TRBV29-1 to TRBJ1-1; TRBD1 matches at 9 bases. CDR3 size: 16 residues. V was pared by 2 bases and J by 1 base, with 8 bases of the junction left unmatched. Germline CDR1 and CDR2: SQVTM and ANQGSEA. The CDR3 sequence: CSVEKGQGVGNTEAFF. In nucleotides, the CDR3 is TGCAGCGTTGAAAAGGGACAGGGTGTAGGGAACACTGAAGCTTTCTTT.

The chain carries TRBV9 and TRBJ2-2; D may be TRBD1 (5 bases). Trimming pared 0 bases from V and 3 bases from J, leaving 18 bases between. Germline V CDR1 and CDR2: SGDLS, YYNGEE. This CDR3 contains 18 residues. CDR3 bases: TGTGCCAGCAGCGTAGTTTCAGGGAAGTCGAGAGACACCGGGGAGCTGTTTTTT. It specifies CASSVVSGKSRDTGELFF.

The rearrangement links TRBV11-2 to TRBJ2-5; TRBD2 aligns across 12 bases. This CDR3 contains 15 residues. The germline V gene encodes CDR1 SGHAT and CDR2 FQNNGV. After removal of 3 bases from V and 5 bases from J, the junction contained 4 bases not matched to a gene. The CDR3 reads CASSLTSGSSETQYF. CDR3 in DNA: TGTGCCAGCAGCTTGACTAGCGGGAGTTCGGAGACCCAGTACTTC. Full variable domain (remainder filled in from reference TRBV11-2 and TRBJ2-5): EAGVAQSPRYKIIEKRQSVAFWCNPISGHATLYWYQQILGQGPKLLIQFQNNGVVDDSQLPKDRFSAERLKGVDSTLKIQPAKLEDSAVYLCASSLTSGSSETQYFGPGTRLLVL.

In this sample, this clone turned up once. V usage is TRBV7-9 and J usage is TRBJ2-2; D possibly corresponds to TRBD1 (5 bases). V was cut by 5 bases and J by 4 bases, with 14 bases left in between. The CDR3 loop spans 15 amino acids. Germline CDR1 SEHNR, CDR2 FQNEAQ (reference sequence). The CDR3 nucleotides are TGTGCCAGCAGCCGACTGACAGTAAGCACCGGGGAGCTGTTTTTT. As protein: CASSRLTVSTGELFF.

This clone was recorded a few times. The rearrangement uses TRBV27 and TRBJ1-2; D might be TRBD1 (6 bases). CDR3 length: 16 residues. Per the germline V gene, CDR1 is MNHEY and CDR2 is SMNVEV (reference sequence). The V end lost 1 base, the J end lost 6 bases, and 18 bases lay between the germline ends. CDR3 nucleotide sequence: TGTGCCAGCAGTTTATGGGGGCCGCGTTTTAGGGATGGCTACACCTTC. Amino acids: CASSLWGPRFRDGYTF.

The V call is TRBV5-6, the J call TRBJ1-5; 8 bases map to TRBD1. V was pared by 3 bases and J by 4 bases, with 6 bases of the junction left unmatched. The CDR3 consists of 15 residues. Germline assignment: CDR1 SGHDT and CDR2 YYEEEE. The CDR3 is CASSWGGQGNQPQHF. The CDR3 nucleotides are TGTGCCAGCAGCTGGGGCGGACAGGGTAATCAGCCCCAGCATTTT.

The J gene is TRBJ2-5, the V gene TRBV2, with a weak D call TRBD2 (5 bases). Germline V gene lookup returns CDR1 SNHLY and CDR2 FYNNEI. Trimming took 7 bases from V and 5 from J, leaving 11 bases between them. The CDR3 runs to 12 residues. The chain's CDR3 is CASNGEGETQYF. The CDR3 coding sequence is TGTGCCAGCAATGGTGAGGGTGAGACCCAGTACTTC.